Below, 5 T cell receptor beta chains from the same sample are listed, as sequenced in a study of spatial heterogeneity in lung cancer. TCRdb used MiXCR to reprocess the 5' RACE reads, holding one entry per CDR3 protein. Among about 80,000 distinct CDR3 sequences, around 21% were seen once, and the ten largest hold 5% to 8%. Sample time point: sample taken at primary tumor resection. Unsorted whole RNA of tumor, nontumor lung or frozen PBMC was sequenced. The input for sequencing was PBMCs, taken at surgery. The receptor source for this set is a male donor with early-stage non-small cell lung cancer.

This clonotype was counted at least ten times. The V call is TRBV10-3, the J call TRBJ2-1, with 10 nucleotides matching TRBD1. Germline CDR1 and CDR2: ENHRY and SYGVKD. This CDR3 contains 15 residues. The junction had 10 bases not matched to a gene; V was cut back by 7 bases and J by 7 bases. DNA of the CDR3: TGTGCCATCACCCCGACAGGGGGCGGAAGAAATGAGCAGTTCTTC. It codes for CAITPTGGGRNEQFF.

A few counts support this clonotype. The rearrangement links TRBV5-1 to TRBJ2-3, with D possibly being TRBD1 (5 bases). V was clipped by 4 bases and J by 3 bases, with 15 bases between them. The CDR3 covers 15 residues. CDR1 and CDR2 from the germline V gene are SGHRS and YFSETQ. CDR3 sequence reads: CASSPRTRTTDTQYF. The CDR3 nucleotides read TGCGCCAGCAGCCCACGGACAAGGACAACAGATACGCAGTATTTT.

The genes are TRBV6-9 and TRBJ2-2; 7 nucleotides match TRBD2. V lost 5 bases and J lost 3; bases outside the gene matches: 12. The CDR3 contains 17 residues. CDR1 is MNHGY and CDR2 is SVAAGI in the germline V gene. The DNA of the CDR3 is TGTGCCAGCAGTAGGGGCTGGCGGGAGACCGACACCGGGGAGCTGTTTTTT. As protein: CASSRGWRETDTGELFF.

This rearrangement joins TRBV11-2 to TRBJ2-5; the D gene is possibly TRBD1 (6 bases). The CDR3 is 14 amino acids. In germline, CDR1 is SGHAT, CDR2 FQNNGV. The ends were cut back, 2 bases at V and 0 bases at J, with 7 bases in the middle. The DNA for the CDR3 is TGTGCCAGCAGCTTATGGACAGACCAAGAGACCCAGTACTTC. Its protein product is CASSLWTDQETQYF.

The chain couples TRBV5-1 to TRBJ2-1; D is unclear. Germline loops: CDR1 SGHRS, CDR2 YFSETQ. The CDR3 sequence is 14 residues long. V lost 5 bases and J lost 0, with 9 bases in between. DNA for the CDR3: TGCGCCAGCAGACCCGTCGACTCCTACAATGAGCAGTTCTTC. Encoded protein: CASRPVDSYNEQFF. The complete variable domain, with remaining parts taken from reference TRBV5-1 and TRBJ2-1, reads KAGVTQTPRYLIKTRGQQVTLSCSPISGHRSVSWYQQTPGQGLQFLFEYFSETQRNKGNFPGRFSGRQFSNSRSEMNVSTLELGDSALYLCASRPVDSYNEQFFGPGTRLTVL.